This TCR beta chain was recorded in a study of cytomegalovirus exposure and HLA in healthy donors. Primers: 60 Vbeta forward and 13 Jbeta reverse. Method: immunoSEQ multiplex PCR; TCRdb's copy keeps in-frame clones and lacks some. This table holds 130,000 to 150,000 clones, 78% found once. Study results and caveats: In a later analysis, CMV-associated beta chains were mostly HLA-associated, it appeared. TCR beta sequences numbering 15,000 to 20,000 were associated with HLA alleles at 0.05 false discovery rate in a later analysis.

The CDR3 runs 15 residues. Germline V lookup: CDR1 WSHSY, CDR2 SAAADI. The V gene end was trimmed by 1 base and the J gene end by 4 bases; junction bases not matched to a gene: 5. As for this clone: Its antigen is still unknown.

The genes are TRBV10-2 and TRBJ1-2, with 8 positions matching TRBD1. Input material: PBMCs. The clonotype comes from a female donor in good health and CMV-seronegative. CDR3 bases: TGCGCCAGCAGTGAGTACACAGGGGGGGTCTATGGCTACACCTTC. Amino acid sequence: CASSEYTGGVYGYTF.